This entry lists 28 T cell receptor beta chains sequenced from one sample in a study of neoadjuvant nivolumab and ipilimumab in lung cancer (dated by TCRdb to 2018 to 2021). This specimen's time point label, per the study, means: pretherapy, before neoadjuvant immune checkpoint inhibitors. The library was built by means of the immunoSEQ multiplex PCR assay. TCRdb mirrors the immuneACCESS table, restricted to in-frame sequences. Some clones are absent from its copies; in checked studies, under half trace to an unresolved V gene, and the reason for the others is unknown. Within this sample are approximately 20,000 clones, with 85% to 90% of them counted one time only. Jointly, the top ten make up less than 2.5% of the sample. Here the sequenced sample was peripheral blood, taken before neoadjuvant nivolumab, alone or with ipilimumab. These receptors originate from an adult with non-small cell lung cancer.

The J gene is TRBJ2-6, the V gene TRBV7-2; D gene ambiguous. The CDR3 is 16 residues long. CDR1 is SGHTA, CDR2 FQGNSA, per germline. V gave up 1 base and J gave up 2 bases, with 9 bases separating them. The CDR3 region is CASSLVGSAGANVLTF. The DNA of the CDR3 is TGTGCCAGCAGCTTAGTGGGCTCGGCTGGGGCCAACGTCCTGACTTTC. Drawing the rest from reference TRBV7-2 and TRBJ2-6, the complete variable domain is GAGVSQSPSNKVTEKGKDVELRCDPISGHTALYWYRQSLGQGLEFLIYFQGNSAPDKSGLPSDRFSAERTGGSVSTLTIQRTQQEDSAVYLCASSLVGSAGANVLTFGAGSRLTVL.

In regard to this clone: Other DNA sequences of this sample code for an identical CDR3. The chain carries TRBV7-3 and TRBJ2-5; TRBD2 aligns across 8 bases. Germline CDR1 is SGHTA and CDR2 is FQGTGA. Trimming at V came to 2 bases and at J to 4 bases, leaving 0 bases not matched to a gene. The CDR3 runs 13 residues. CDR3 in DNA: TGTGCCAGCAGCTTACGGGAGGGAGAGACCCAGTACTTC. It encodes CASSLREGETQYF.

V and J are TRBV4-1 and TRBJ2-7, with 10 nucleotides matching TRBD2. CDR1 and CDR2 (germline): MGHRA, YSYEKL. V was pared by 0 bases and J by 2 bases, with 1 base of the junction left unmatched. The CDR3 sequence is 15 residues long. This chain's CDR3 is CASSQEGTSAYEQYF. In DNA, the CDR3 is TGCGCCAGCAGCCAAGAGGGGACTAGCGCCTACGAGCAGTACTTC.

The V and J genes are TRBV11-2 and TRBJ2-5, with D perhaps assigned TRBD1 or TRBD2 (5 bases each). Germline V gene lookup returns CDR1 SGHAT and CDR2 FQNNGV. Trimming removed 5 bases from V and 0 bases from J, with 10 bases in between. CDR3 size: 14 residues. The CDR3 DNA reads as TGTGCCAGCAGCCGGGACGGACACCAAGAGACCCAGTACTTC. It is translated as CASSRDGHQETQYF.

The chain couples TRBV7-2 to TRBJ2-3; D is uncertain. Trimming cost V 4 bases and J 0 bases, with 11 bases left between them. The CDR3 runs to 15 residues. The germline gives CDR1 SGHTA, CDR2 FQGNSA. The CDR3 nucleotides read TGTGCCAGCAGCTCCCTGGCGGTTAGCACAGATACGCAGTATTTT. It yields the protein CASSSLAVSTDTQYF.

The rearrangement links TRBV2 to TRBJ2-3, with a weak D call TRBD2 (6 bases). The ends were cut back, 3 bases at V and 0 bases at J, with 13 bases in the middle. The CDR3 runs to 16 residues. Germline values: CDR1 SNHLY, CDR2 FYNNEI. Written as DNA, the CDR3 is TGTGCCAGCAGTGAGAGGGCGGGATCTAGCACAGATACGCAGTATTTT. It is translated as CASSERAGSSTDTQYF. The full variable domain, completed using reference TRBV2 and TRBJ2-3, is EPEVTQTPSHQVTQMGQEVILRCVPISNHLYFYWYRQILGQKVEFLVSFYNNEISEKSEIFDDQFSVERPDGSNFTLKIRSTKLEDSAMYFCASSERAGSSTDTQYFGPGTRLTVL.

This clone was detected only a few times. This rearrangement joins TRBV12-5 to TRBJ2-3; D may correspond to TRBD1 or TRBD2 (5 bases each). Trimming shortened V by 7 bases and J by 6 bases, and 14 bases separated the two germline ends. The germline V gene encodes CDR1 LGHNT and CDR2 FRNRAP. The CDR3 sequence is 13 residues long. The chain's CDR3 is CASAPEWDDTQYF. CDR3 sequence (DNA): TGTGCTAGTGCACCGGAGTGGGACGATACGCAGTATTTT.

The chain couples TRBV5-1 to TRBJ2-6; D is ambiguous. The CDR3 is made up of 16 amino acids. Per the germline V gene, CDR1 is SGHRS and CDR2 is YFSETQ. V lost 0 bases to trimming and J lost 0 bases, with 7 bases between them. CDR3 region: CASSLDPVSGANVLTF. The CDR3 DNA reads TGCGCCAGCAGCTTGGACCCGGTCTCTGGGGCCAACGTCCTGACTTTC.

The J gene is TRBJ2-7, the V gene TRBV7-2; 8 nucleotides agree with TRBD2. Germline values: CDR1 SGHTA, CDR2 FQGNSA. Trimming cost V 5 bases and J 4 bases; bases outside gene matches: 13. The CDR3 extends over 16 amino acids. The CDR3 nucleotides read TGTGCCAGCAGCCCCCTCTCCAGCGGGGGCAAATACGAGCAGTACTTC. It codes for CASSPLSSGGKYEQYF.

The CDR3 DNA sequence: TGTGCCAGCAGGGGGATGGGGGGACGGTTAGGTCAGCCCCAGCATTTT. It is translated as CASRGMGGRLGQPQHF. The chain carries TRBV2 and TRBJ1-5; tentatively, D is TRBD1 (5 bases). There are 16 residues in the CDR3. Trimming took 6 bases from V and 6 from J, leaving 21 bases between them. CDR1 is SNHLY and CDR2 is FYNNEI in the germline V gene.

The chain links TRBV6-5 to TRBJ1-5; weak D call: TRBD1 (6 bases). The V and J ends lost 5 bases and 6 bases respectively, with 14 bases between them. This CDR3 is 14 amino acids long. Germline CDR1 reads MNHEY; CDR2 reads SVGAGI. As DNA, the CDR3 is TGTGCCAGCAGTAGGACAGTGGGTTTTCAGCCCCAGCATTTT. Protein product: CASSRTVGFQPQHF.

CDR3 coding DNA: TGTGCCTGGAGCTGGGGGGGGAATAGCAATCAGCCCCAGCATTTT. Translated: CAWSWGGNSNQPQHF. This chain connects TRBV30 to TRBJ1-5, with a possible D match to TRBD1 (5 bases). CDR3 length: 15 amino acids. CDR1 and CDR2 from the germline V gene are GTSNPN and SVGIG (reference sequence). V gave up 3 bases and J gave up 0 bases, with 12 bases separating them.

This rearrangement joins TRBV6-5 to TRBJ2-5; D tentatively reads TRBD1 or TRBD2 (5 bases each). The CDR3 totals 15 residues. Germline CDR1 is MNHEY and CDR2 is SVGAGI. V lost 2 bases to trimming and J lost 1 base, with 11 bases between them. CDR3 amino acids: CASSYLGEPQETQYF. CDR3 coding DNA: TGTGCCAGCAGTTACCTGGGGGAGCCCCAAGAGACCCAGTACTTC.

The chain joins TRBV9 to TRBJ2-1; D is ambiguous. CDR1 is SGDLS and CDR2 is YYNGEE in the germline V gene. With 2 bases removed from V and 10 bases from J, the gap between germline ends came to 10 bases. The CDR3 is made up of 12 amino acids. The CDR3 reads CASSVTANEQFF. The CDR3 DNA follows: TGTGCCAGCAGCGTTACAGCGAACGAGCAGTTCTTC. The entire variable domain, with the rest obtained from reference TRBV9 and TRBJ2-1, is as follows: DSGVTQTPKHLITATGQRVTLRCSPRSGDLSVYWYQQSLDQGLQFLIQYYNGEERAKGNILERFSAQQFPDLHSELNLSSLELGDSALYFCASSVTANEQFFGPGTRLTVL.

This clone has just one count. The rearrangement links TRBV5-4 to TRBJ2-7; 10 bases agree with TRBD1. The CDR3 sequence is 15 residues long. The germline CDR1 and CDR2 sequences are SGHNT and YYREEE (reference sequence). The J segment lost 6 bases and the V segment lost 4 bases, leaving 10 bases of the junction unmatched. CDR3 region: CASSDRQGAVREQYF. As DNA, the CDR3 is TGTGCCAGCAGCGACCGACAGGGGGCTGTTCGCGAGCAGTACTTC.

The chain carries TRBV6-6 and TRBJ1-1; the match to TRBD1 covers 9 bases. Trimming took 5 bases from V and 4 from J; bases not matched to a gene: 5. CDR3 length: 14 residues. Germline lookup yields CDR1 MNHNY and CDR2 SVGAGI (reference sequence). As DNA, the CDR3 is TGTGCCAGCAGTCGACAGGGGGAGAGCACTGAAGCTTTCTTT. Its translation: CASSRQGESTEAFF.

CDR3 region: CSAKDGQAFF. The CDR3 nucleotides are TGCAGTGCCAAGGACGGACAAGCTTTCTTT. The rearrangement uses TRBV20-1 and TRBJ1-1; no clear D gene. V lost 6 bases to trimming and J lost 9 bases, with 11 bases between them. There are 10 residues in the CDR3. Germline values: CDR1 DFQATT, CDR2 SNEGSKA (reference sequence).

The chain joins TRBV10-3 to TRBJ1-1; D is perhaps TRBD1 (6 bases). The CDR3 runs 13 residues. Germline loops: CDR1 ENHRY, CDR2 SYGVKD. V was clipped by 3 bases and J by 2 bases, with 7 bases between them. CDR3: CAISDRGNTEAFF. CDR3 coding DNA: TGTGCCATCAGTGACAGGGGTAACACTGAAGCTTTCTTT.

The rearrangement uses TRBV7-2 and TRBJ2-6, with 9 bases aligning to TRBD1. V lost 6 bases and J lost 3; bases outside the gene matches: 9. The CDR3 has 17 amino acids. The germline gives CDR1 SGHTA, CDR2 FQGNSA. The CDR3 coding sequence is TGTGCCAGCAGTATACAGGGGGCCGGATTTGGGGCCAACGTCCTGACTTTC. Its translation is CASSIQGAGFGANVLTF. Drawing the rest from reference TRBV7-2 and TRBJ2-6, the complete variable domain is GAGVSQSPSNKVTEKGKDVELRCDPISGHTALYWYRQSLGQGLEFLIYFQGNSAPDKSGLPSDRFSAERTGGSVSTLTIQRTQQEDSAVYLCASSIQGAGFGANVLTFGAGSRLTVL.

The rearrangement uses TRBV7-9 and TRBJ2-7; TRBD1 is a possible D gene (6 bases). The germline V gene has CDR1 SEHNR and CDR2 FQNEAQ (reference sequence). The CDR3 is 15 amino acids. The germline V and J ends were trimmed by 6 bases and 2 bases, with 17 bases remaining between them. As DNA, the CDR3 is TGTGCCAGCAGTCTACAGGGTGGGTGGACCTACGAGCAGTACTTC. This encodes CASSLQGGWTYEQYF.

This clone was counted a few times. This chain joins TRBV9 and TRBJ1-1; TRBD1 matches at 7 bases. Germline V gene sequence: CDR1 SGDLS, CDR2 YYNGEE. Trimming at V came to 4 bases and at J to 1 base, leaving 10 bases not matched to a gene. The CDR3 runs to 16 residues. CDR3 residues: CASSTREGAWNTEAFF. CDR3 bases: TGTGCCAGCAGCACCCGGGAGGGGGCATGGAACACTGAAGCTTTCTTT.

The chain combines TRBV28 with TRBJ1-2; no firm D call. There are 10 residues in the CDR3. The germline V gene encodes CDR1 MDHEN and CDR2 SYDVKM. The V end was cut by 4 bases, the J end by 4 bases, with 1 base between. This chain's CDR3 is CASSSYGYTF. CDR3 nucleotide sequence: TGTGCCAGCAGTTCCTATGGCTACACCTTC.

The rearrangement joins TRBV11-2 to TRBJ2-1; tentative D call: TRBD1 (5 bases). Germline loops: CDR1 SGHAT, CDR2 FQNNGV. The CDR3 has 15 residues. Trimming removed 2 bases from V and 0 bases from J, with 8 bases in between. The CDR3 region is CASSLRQSSYNEQFF. DNA for the CDR3: TGTGCCAGCAGCTTAAGACAGAGCTCCTACAATGAGCAGTTCTTC.

The CDR3 DNA follows: TGTGCCAGCAGTGGCGGGATAAACACAGATACGCAGTATTTT. It translates to CASSGGINTDTQYF. The rearrangement uses TRBV5-4 and TRBJ2-3; a weak D match, TRBD2 (6 bases). CDR3 size: 14 residues. CDR1 and CDR2 from the germline V gene are SGHNT and YYREEE (reference sequence). Between the trimmed V and J ends, which lost 5 bases and 2 bases, there was a span of 12 bases.

The V and J genes are TRBV25-1 and TRBJ2-3, with TRBD2 matching over 10 bases. The CDR3 runs to 15 residues. Trimming took 7 bases from V and 0 from J; bases not matched to a gene: 4. In germline, CDR1 is MGHDK, CDR2 SYGVNS. The DNA of the CDR3 is TGTGCCAGCACGAAGCGGGAGGGGAGCACAGATACGCAGTATTTT. Protein sequence: CASTKREGSTDTQYF.

This clone was seen a single time. V usage is TRBV7-2 and J usage is TRBJ2-2; 10 nucleotides match TRBD2. Germline CDR1 and CDR2: SGHTA and FQGNSA. After removal of 5 bases from V and 6 bases from J, the junction contained 6 bases not matched to a gene. This CDR3 has 15 residues. As DNA, the CDR3 is TGTGCCAGCAGCCCTAGCGGGAGCGAAGCCGGGGAGCTGTTTTTT. It is translated as CASSPSGSEAGELFF. Variable domain in full (rest from reference TRBV7-2 and TRBJ2-2): GAGVSQSPSNKVTEKGKDVELRCDPISGHTALYWYRQSLGQGLEFLIYFQGNSAPDKSGLPSDRFSAERTGGSVSTLTIQRTQQEDSAVYLCASSPSGSEAGELFFGEGSRLTVL.

The chain has TRBV18 and TRBJ2-3; D may be TRBD1 or TRBD2 (5 bases each). Deletions cut 3 bases from V and 8 bases from J, with 9 bases between. The CDR3 length is 12 residues. The germline CDR1 and CDR2 sequences are KGHSH and LQKENI. The CDR3 sequence: CASSPERGTQYF. DNA of the CDR3: TGTGCCAGCTCACCGGAGAGGGGTACGCAGTATTTT.

The CDR3 DNA follows: TGTGCCACCAGCAGGAGGGAGAGAAGTCAGAGCTACACCTTC. Amino acids: CATSRRERSQSYTF. The V and J genes are TRBV15 and TRBJ1-2; D is unresolved. There are 14 residues in the CDR3. The germline V gene encodes CDR1 LNHNV and CDR2 YYDKDF (reference sequence). The V and J ends lost 3 bases and 9 bases respectively, with 17 bases between them.